This passage covers 9 T cell receptor beta chains from one sample sequenced in a study of blood T cell repertoires in COVID-19. The table came from immunoSEQ multiplex PCR; TCRdb's copy has only in-frame clones and leaves some out. The table has fewer than 40,000 clones, approximately 85% seen once. Input material: peripheral blood. Source of these receptors: an elderly man with active COVID-19.

The gene calls are TRBV7-2 and TRBJ2-7; D unclear. CDR1 SGHTA and CDR2 FQGNSA come from the germline V gene. This CDR3 has 12 residues. V lost 4 bases and J lost 0, with 4 bases in between. CDR3 in amino acids: CASSSSSYEQYF. Written as DNA, the CDR3 is TGTGCCAGCAGCTCTAGCTCCTACGAGCAGTACTTC.

The chain employs TRBV5-1 and TRBJ1-4, with D uncertain. Germline values: CDR1 SGHRS, CDR2 YFSETQ. V lost 3 bases to trimming and J lost 5 bases, with 14 bases between them. The CDR3 consists of 15 residues. The CDR3 sequence is CASSSPEGSNEKLFF. The CDR3, as DNA: TGCGCCAGCAGCTCCCCGGAGGGCTCGAATGAAAAACTGTTTTTT.

This chain links TRBV19 with TRBJ1-4; D gene unclear. The V and J ends lost 6 bases and 1 base respectively, with 12 bases between them. CDR3 length equals 15 residues. The V gene's germline CDR1 is LNHDA and CDR2 SQIVND (reference sequence). CDR3 region: CASRPRPRTNEKLFF. The CDR3 nucleotides read TGTGCCAGTAGACCGAGGCCGAGAACTAATGAAAAACTGTTTTTT.

The rearrangement links TRBV5-8 to TRBJ1-5; D is possibly TRBD1 (6 bases). Deletions cut 3 bases from V and 5 bases from J, with 12 bases between. The CDR3 is made up of 14 amino acids. In germline, CDR1 is SGHTS, CDR2 YDEGEE. CDR3 nucleotide sequence: TGTGCCAGCAGCTCCCGGGACATCTATCAGCCCCAGCATTTT. This encodes CASSSRDIYQPQHF.

The chain uses TRBV3-1 (or the pseudogene TRBV3-2) and TRBJ2-2; 10 bases line up with TRBD2. CDR1 is LGHDT and CDR2 is YNNKEL in the germline V gene (reference sequence). V shed 4 bases, J shed 3 bases, and the junction held 20 bases outside the gene matches. This CDR3 is 21 amino acids long. CDR3 sequence reads: CASSPAPSFSASGGDTGELFF. CDR3 DNA sequence: TGTGCCAGCAGCCCCGCACCATCCTTTTCTGCTAGCGGGGGAGACACCGGGGAGCTGTTTTTT.

The rearrangement links TRBV15 to TRBJ1-6; D unclear. Trimming took off 3 bases at V and 10 bases at J, with 7 bases between the two ends. Germline V gene sequence: CDR1 LNHNV, CDR2 YYDKDF (reference sequence). The CDR3 consists of 12 residues. CDR3 sequence (DNA): TGTGCCACCAGCAGTAAAATGTCACCCCTCCACTTT. It specifies CATSSKMSPLHF.

The table lists this clone with a few counts. J is TRBJ1-2 and V is TRBV5-3; 7 bases fit TRBD1. TRBV5-3 is an ORF, and what it does is uncertain. The CDR3 covers 14 residues. V was pared by 1 base and J by 5 bases, with 5 bases of the junction left unmatched. Here the CDR3 DNA reads TGTGCCAGAAGCTTGAGGACAGGTCCTTATGGCTACACCTTC. The encoded protein is CARSLRTGPYGYTF.

The V and J genes are TRBV14 and TRBJ2-7; TRBD2 aligns across 10 bases. CDR3 length: 15 residues. The V gene's germline CDR1 is SGHDN and CDR2 FVKESK. The V gene end was trimmed by 2 bases and the J gene end by 6 bases; junction bases not matched to a gene: 7. For the CDR3, the DNA is TGTGCCAGCAGCCAATACAGGCTAGCGGGGGTCGAGCAGTACTTC. This codes for CASSQYRLAGVEQYF.

The chain has TRBV5-1 and TRBJ2-3; 10 bases line up with TRBD2. From germline, CDR1 is SGHRS and CDR2 YFSETQ. The CDR3 is made up of 13 amino acids. J lost 6 bases, V lost 6 bases, and 4 bases had no gene match. CDR3 in amino acids: CASTLAGVDTQYF. CDR3 coding DNA: TGCGCCAGCACTCTAGCGGGGGTGGATACGCAGTATTTT. Complete variable domain (other parts from reference TRBV5-1 and TRBJ2-3): KAGVTQTPRYLIKTRGQQVTLSCSPISGHRSVSWYQQTPGQGLQFLFEYFSETQRNKGNFPGRFSGRQFSNSRSEMNVSTLELGDSALYLCASTLAGVDTQYFGPGTRLTVL.